One and the same sample provided the 20 T cell receptor beta chains below, sequenced in a study of Ad26.COV2.S vaccination and SARS-CoV-2 variants. Clones were sequenced by immunoSEQ multiplex PCR, and TCRdb holds only the in-frame ones, with some missing. The sample has about 440,000 clones, roughly 88% seen once. As for treatment: roughly 18 received Ad26.COV2.S at low or high dose, single or two shots; about 5 received placebo; per-sample allocation not given. Sample collection was performed on day 63 after the first vaccine or placebo injection. The sequenced sample was peripheral blood, obtained in a trial of Ad26.COV2.S vaccine versus placebo. The receptors originated from a person aged 18-60 years who received the Ad26.COV2.S COVID-19 vaccine or a placebo.

The chain is built from TRBV11-3 and TRBJ2-1, with D unclear. Germline V gene sequence: CDR1 SGHNT, CDR2 YENEEA. The ends were cut back, 0 bases at V and 5 bases at J, with 11 bases in the middle. This CDR3 comprises 15 residues. The CDR3 DNA reads TGTGCCAGCAGCTTAGACGGCGGAGCCGACAATGAGCAGTTCTTC. Amino acids: CASSLDGGADNEQFF.

This clone was recorded a few times. The chain combines TRBV5-4 with TRBJ2-7, with 8 positions matching TRBD2. The V segment lost 0 bases and the J segment 4 bases; nucleotides outside the gene matches: 6. CDR3 length: 15 amino acids. Germline-derived CDR1 and CDR2 are SGHNT and YYREEE (reference sequence). For the CDR3, the DNA is TGTGCCAGCAGCTTGGCTGCTAGCGGGTTTTACGAGCAGTACTTC. Translated, it gives CASSLAASGFYEQYF.

This rearrangement joins TRBV6-4 to TRBJ2-1; D unresolved. Germline values: CDR1 MRHNA, CDR2 SNTAGT. The CDR3 sequence is 16 residues long. The germline V and J ends were trimmed by 4 bases and 9 bases, with 22 bases remaining between them. The CDR3, as DNA: TGTGCCAGCAGTGTCTACGGAAGTAGTAGGTTGGGTGAGCAGTTCTTC. Its translation is CASSVYGSSRLGEQFF.

The chain has TRBV5-1 and TRBJ2-1; D is possibly TRBD2 (5 bases). The length of the CDR3 is 16 residues. Trimming took off 0 bases at V and 0 bases at J, with 10 bases between the two ends. Germline CDR1 is SGHRS and CDR2 is YFSETQ. The CDR3 coding sequence is TGCGCCAGCAGCTTGGCCGGAGGAAGCTCCTACAATGAGCAGTTCTTC. Translating it yields CASSLAGGSSYNEQFF.

This clone was recorded only once. The genes are TRBV9 and TRBJ2-3, with 9 bases matching TRBD1. Looked up from germline, CDR1 is SGDLS and CDR2 is YYNGEE. Trimming took 4 bases from V and 1 from J; bases not matched to a gene: 7. This CDR3 has 16 residues. CDR3 protein: CASSSPRDRGTDTQYF. CDR3 DNA: TGTGCCAGCAGCTCCCCCCGGGACAGGGGCACAGATACGCAGTATTTT. The variable domain in full, completed from reference TRBV9 and TRBJ2-3, reads DSGVTQTPKHLITATGQRVTLRCSPRSGDLSVYWYQQSLDQGLQFLIQYYNGEERAKGNILERFSAQQFPDLHSELNLSSLELGDSALYFCASSSPRDRGTDTQYFGPGTRLTVL.

The V and J genes are TRBV6-5 and TRBJ1-2, with TRBD1 identical over 10 bases. This CDR3 is built from 14 residues. CDR1 MNHEY and CDR2 SVGAGI come from the germline V gene. Unmatched junction bases numbered 5, after V lost 5 bases and J lost 5 bases. CDR3 residues: CASSRRQGAYGYTF. The DNA of the CDR3 is TGTGCCAGCAGTCGTCGACAGGGGGCTTATGGCTACACCTTC.

The rearrangement joins TRBV7-6 to TRBJ2-7; tentatively, D is TRBD1 (5 bases). Trimming took 4 bases from V and 4 from J, leaving 14 bases between them. Germline V gene data show CDR1 as SGHVS and CDR2 as FNYEAQ. This CDR3 has 14 amino acids. This chain's CDR3 is CASSSSGSAYEQYF. CDR3 nucleotide sequence: TGTGCCAGCAGCTCCTCAGGGTCAGCTTACGAGCAGTACTTC.

The chain employs TRBV29-1 and TRBJ2-7; no clear D. Germline CDR1 SQVTM, CDR2 ANQGSEA. Trimming stripped 4 bases from V and 2 bases from J, with 9 bases between. This CDR3 is built from 12 residues. The CDR3 region is CSVGRTTYEQYF. CDR3 nucleotide sequence: TGCAGCGTTGGCAGGACCACCTACGAGCAGTACTTC.

V is TRBV4-2 and J is TRBJ2-7; 9 nucleotides agree with TRBD2. CDR1 LGHNA and CDR2 YNFKEQ come from the germline V gene. Unmatched junction bases numbered 21, after V lost 0 bases and J lost 6 bases. The CDR3 has 20 residues. Here the CDR3 reads CASSQDGAREGLRPGSEQYF. In nucleotides, the CDR3 is TGTGCCAGCAGCCAAGATGGGGCGCGGGAGGGCCTTCGGCCCGGGTCCGAGCAGTACTTC.

The chain links TRBV7-8 to TRBJ1-5; D is ambiguous. V shed 2 bases and J shed 3 bases, with 11 bases lying between them. Germline loops: CDR1 SGHVS, CDR2 FQNEAQ. The CDR3 covers 15 residues. The CDR3 DNA follows: TGTGCCAGCAGCTTAACTGCGGGGTTCAATCAGCCCCAGCATTTT. Translation: CASSLTAGFNQPQHF.

V is TRBV14 and J is TRBJ2-3; D possibly corresponds to TRBD2 (5 bases). The V and J ends lost 6 bases and 4 bases respectively, with 11 bases between them. The CDR3 sequence is 13 residues long. Germline-derived CDR1 and CDR2 are SGHDN and FVKESK. CDR3 nucleotide sequence: TGTGCCAGCAGACAAACTAGTTCAGATACGCAGTATTTT. Amino acids: CASRQTSSDTQYF.

This sequence joins TRBV5-4 and TRBJ2-7; tentative D call: TRBD2 (5 bases). Germline CDR1 is SGHNT and CDR2 is YYREEE (reference sequence). Trimming stripped 5 bases from V and 6 bases from J, with 15 bases between. The CDR3 is 13 residues long. The CDR3 here is CASSTEAGREQYF. In nucleotides, the CDR3 is TGTGCCAGCAGTACGGAGGCCGGCCGCGAGCAGTACTTC.

The chain links TRBV4-2 to TRBJ2-7; the match to TRBD2 covers 9 bases. The germline V gene has CDR1 LGHNA and CDR2 YNFKEQ. V shed 5 bases and J 2 bases; nucleotides not matched to a gene: 10. This CDR3 has 16 amino acids. The CDR3 DNA reads as TGTGCCAGCAGCTACGGTCCTAGCGGGACCCCCTACGAGCAGTACTTC. Protein product: CASSYGPSGTPYEQYF.

V usage is TRBV6-4 and J usage is TRBJ2-7; TRBD2 agrees at 7 bases. Unmatched junction bases numbered 16, after V lost 6 bases and J lost 5 bases. Germline-derived CDR1 and CDR2 are MRHNA and SNTAGT. This CDR3 is 16 amino acids long. The chain's CDR3 is CASSTEREGVEDEQYF. CDR3 nucleotides: TGTGCCAGCAGCACGGAGCGGGAAGGGGTAGAAGACGAGCAGTACTTC.

The chain employs TRBV7-3 and TRBJ2-1; maybe TRBD2 (6 bases). Deletions cut 4 bases from V and 7 bases from J, with 8 bases between. Germline V CDR1 and CDR2: SGHTA, FQGTGA. This CDR3 spans 12 amino acids. The CDR3: CASSSGLNEQFF. The CDR3 nucleotides read TGTGCCAGCAGCTCGGGACTTAATGAGCAGTTCTTC.

The V call is TRBV28, the J call TRBJ2-1, with a tentative D call TRBD1 (5 bases). CDR3 length: 14 residues. CDR1 MDHEN and CDR2 SYDVKM come from the germline V gene. V was clipped by 6 bases and J by 4 bases, with 13 bases between them. CDR3 region: CASRPPRQYNEQFF. CDR3 DNA: TGTGCCAGCAGACCCCCAAGACAGTACAATGAGCAGTTCTTC.

Comment on this clone: This specimen includes other DNA sequences encoding the same CDR3. The rearrangement uses TRBV18 and TRBJ1-5; no reliable D call. This CDR3 is built from 12 residues. V gave up 2 bases and J gave up 4 bases, with 3 bases separating them. The germline V gene has CDR1 KGHSH and CDR2 LQKENI. CDR3 nucleotides: TGTGCCAGCTCACCAGGGAATCAGCCCCAGCATTTT. It translates to CASSPGNQPQHF.

The chain combines TRBV4-1 with TRBJ2-1, with D tentatively TRBD1 (5 bases). V dropped 0 bases and J dropped 6 bases, with 15 bases sitting between them. The germline gives CDR1 MGHRA, CDR2 YSYEKL. The CDR3 extends over 16 amino acids. Written as DNA, the CDR3 is TGCGCCAGCAGCCAAGAAGGGGCTAGATTGGGCAATGAGCAGTTCTTC. As protein: CASSQEGARLGNEQFF.

The rearrangement joins TRBV7-3 to TRBJ1-2; 9 positions agree with TRBD1. This CDR3 is built from 15 residues. CDR1 is SGHTA, CDR2 FQGTGA, per germline. With 3 bases clipped from V and 8 bases from J, the junction kept 10 bases outside the gene matches. CDR3 amino acids: CASSLTGTGIGGYTF. In DNA, the CDR3 is TGTGCCAGCAGCTTGACCGGGACAGGGATAGGAGGCTACACCTTC. The full variable domain, in which reference TRBV7-3 and TRBJ1-2 provide the parts outside the CDR3, is GAGVSQTPSNKVTEKGKYVELRCDPISGHTALYWYRQSLGQGPEFLIYFQGTGAADDSGLPNDRFFAVRPEGSVSTLKIQRTERGDSAVYLCASSLTGTGIGGYTFGSGTRLTVV.

V is TRBV7-2 and J is TRBJ1-6; D gene unclear. The CDR3 totals 13 residues. Trimming pared 5 bases from V and 5 bases from J, leaving 7 bases between. Per germline, CDR1 SGHTA and CDR2 FQGNSA. This CDR3 reads CASSRRNNSPLHF. The CDR3 DNA reads as TGTGCCAGCAGCCGCAGAAATAATTCACCCCTCCACTTT.